Following are 9 T cell receptor beta chains from one sample sequenced in a study of response to subunit inactivated influenza vaccine. TCRdb itself ran the RT-PCR reads through MiXCR, one entry per CDR3 protein. The sample has 550,000 to 800,000 distinct CDR3 sequences; 14% are singletons. The sample consisted of PBMCs from blood, taken less than 15 days before vaccination. The source of these receptors is a middle-aged man who received an inactivated influenza vaccine.

A few counts support this clonotype. The genes are TRBV6-1 and TRBJ1-5, with a possible D match to TRBD1 (5 bases). The CDR3 spans 14 residues. Trimming shortened V by 2 bases and J by 4 bases, and 9 bases separated the two germline ends. The V gene's germline CDR1 is MNHNS and CDR2 SASEGT. For the CDR3, the DNA is TGTGCCAGCAGTGAACGGGCAGGGAATCAGCCCCAGCATTTT. Protein sequence: CASSERAGNQPQHF.

This clonotype was seen only a few times. The J gene is TRBJ1-1, the V gene TRBV7-2; D is unclear. The V end lost 6 bases, the J end lost 1 base, and 12 bases lay between the germline ends. The CDR3 runs 14 residues. Germline V lookup: CDR1 SGHTA, CDR2 FQGNSA. The CDR3 DNA reads as TGTGCCAGCAGACTGGGAGGGCGGAACACTGAAGCTTTCTTT. This sequence encodes CASRLGGRNTEAFF.

The sample holds a few counts of this clonotype. The V gene is TRBV7-3, the J gene TRBJ1-1, with D unresolved. CDR1 is SGHTA, CDR2 FQGTGA, per germline. The CDR3 sequence is 23 residues long. Trimming left V 1 base short and J 11 bases short, with 44 bases between. The DNA of the CDR3 is TGTGCCAGCAGCTTAAGACTATTGGGGAAGGCCGCCGCTATGAACACTGAAGCTTTCTGGGCTTTCTTT. This codes for CASSLRLLGKAAAMNTEAFWAFF.

The rearrangement joins TRBV27 to TRBJ1-6, with a possible D match to TRBD1 (5 bases). The germline CDR1 and CDR2 sequences are MNHEY and SMNVEV (reference sequence). This CDR3 has 15 residues. Between the trimmed V and J ends, which lost 10 bases and 2 bases, there was a span of 15 bases. The CDR3 DNA follows: TGTGCCACCTCGACCGGGACGCCCTATAATTCACCCCTCCACTTT. Amino acids: CATSTGTPYNSPLHF.

The chain couples TRBV23-1 to TRBJ2-1, with 8 bases lining up with TRBD2. TRBV23-1 is an ORF for which the function is uncertain. This CDR3 region has 16 residues. The CDR3, as DNA: TGCACCACCAAGCCCCGGACTAGCAACGGCTACAATGAGCAGTTCTTC. Translating it yields CTTKPRTSNGYNEQFF.

V and J are TRBV10-3 and TRBJ2-3; D perhaps matches TRBD1 (5 bases). Trimming took off 5 bases at V and 3 bases at J, with 12 bases between the two ends. Germline V gene lookup returns CDR1 ENHRY and CDR2 SYGVKD. The CDR3 is 14 residues long. The CDR3 here is CAISLGDLTDTQYF. The CDR3 DNA is TGTGCCATCAGTTTAGGGGATTTAACAGATACGCAGTATTTT.

The rearrangement links TRBV11-2 to TRBJ2-1; 9 bases line up with TRBD1. There are 16 residues in the CDR3. From germline, CDR1 is SGHAT and CDR2 FQNNGV. Germline trimming cut 4 bases from V and 4 bases from J; bases unmatched to any gene: 8. CDR3 sequence reads: CASSSSPGQGYNEQFF. CDR3 in DNA: TGTGCCAGCAGCTCCTCCCCGGGACAGGGATACAATGAGCAGTTCTTC.

This clonotype was picked up many times. J is TRBJ2-2 and V is TRBV5-1; D remains unclear. V lost 1 base and J lost 0, with 7 bases in between. The CDR3 spans 15 residues. Germline V gives CDR1 SGHRS, CDR2 YFSETQ. CDR3 DNA sequence: TGCGCCAGCAGCTTGTCGGCAGCGAACACCGGGGAGCTGTTTTTT. It yields the protein CASSLSAANTGELFF.

This clonotype has more than one count but fewer than ten. The chain employs TRBV20-1 and TRBJ1-5; possible D gene TRBD1, 5 bases. The CDR3 loop spans 14 amino acids. V lost 6 bases and J 0 bases, leaving 12 bases between the germline ends. Germline lookup yields CDR1 DFQATT and CDR2 SNEGSKA (reference sequence). The CDR3 DNA sequence: TGCAGTGCACCCCAGGGAACTAGCAATCAGCCCCAGCATTTT. This codes for CSAPQGTSNQPQHF.